This is a list of T cell receptor beta chains from one sample in a study of cytomegalovirus exposure and HLA in healthy donors. The protocol was immunoSEQ multiplex PCR, while the TCRdb copy is restricted to in-frame clones and leaves out a portion. This sample has more than 75,000 clones; roughly 73% occur once, and the top ten carry about 4%. Sequences were obtained from PBMCs. The receptors come from a woman aged 40 to 50 in good health and CMV-seronegative. The CDR3 runs from the conserved cysteine through the conserved F or W. The D gene is left open where the match is weak. Not every row has a clone size; where given, it reads once, few, many or a size class.

.,TRBV4-1,.,TRBJ2-7,CASSQDRSQGPLSEQYF,TGCGCCAGCAGCCAAGATAGGTCACAGGGCCCCCTGAGTGAGCAGTACTTC
.,TRBV5-1,TRBD1,TRBJ2-1,CASSLVDRGRDEQFF,TGCGCCAGCAGCTTGGTCGACAGGGGTCGGGATGAGCAGTTCTTC
.,TRBV4-3,.,TRBJ2-2,CASSQDPGSSSTGELFF,TGCGCCAGCAGCCAAGATCCGGGAAGCAGCTCCACCGGGGAGCTGTTTTTT
.,TRBV5-1,TRBD1,TRBJ2-3,CASILIPGQGTDTQYF,TGCGCCAGCATTCTCATTCCGGGACAGGGCACAGATACGCAGTATTTT
.,TRBV5-4,TRBD1,TRBJ1-6,CASSLAGQGSASPLHF,TGTGCCAGCAGCTTGGCCGGACAGGGGAGCGCCTCACCCCTCCACTTT
.,TRBV7-2,.,TRBJ2-7,CASTSAGEQYF,TGTGCCAGCACCTCGGCGGGCGAGCAGTACTTC
.,TRBV4-1,TRBD2,TRBJ2-7,CASSQYGLAGGEQYF,TGCGCCAGCAGCCAATACGGACTAGCGGGGGGCGAGCAGTACTTC
.,TRBV27,.,TRBJ2-1,CASSLRRGLNEQFF,TGTGCCAGCAGTTTACGGCGGGGCCTCAATGAGCAGTTCTTC
.,TRBV7-6,.,TRBJ1-1,CASSPRAGADTEAFF,TGTGCCAGCAGCCCGAGAGCCGGTGCGGACACTGAAGCTTTCTTT
.,TRBV7-9,TRBD1,TRBJ2-2,CASSILTGTTGELFF,TGTGCCAGCAGCATTCTGACAGGGACCACCGGGGAGCTGTTTTTT
.,TRBV4-1,TRBD1,TRBJ2-2,CASRQTGDTNTGELFF,TGCGCCAGCAGGCAGACAGGGGACACGAACACCGGGGAGCTGTTTTTT
few,TRBV5-4,.,TRBJ1-1,CASSLDLQGNTEAFF,TGTGCCAGCAGCTTGGACCTACAGGGTAACACTGAAGCTTTCTTT
.,TRBV30,.,TRBJ2-7,CAGVEGTHYEQYF,TGTGCCGGAGTCGAGGGAACTCACTACGAGCAGTACTTC
few,TRBV5-1,TRBD1,TRBJ1-5,CASSLRGQSSGWPQHF,TGCGCCAGCAGCTTGAGGGGGCAGAGTAGCGGATGGCCCCAGCATTTT
few,TRBV7-9,.,TRBJ1-2,CASSYLGRGYTF,TGTGCCAGCAGCTATCTCGGTCGCGGCTACACCTTC
.,TRBV6-5,TRBD1,TRBJ2-7,CASSTQGGEQYF,TGTGCCAGCAGTACACAGGGGGGCGAGCAGTACTTC
.,TRBV6-5,.,TRBJ1-2,CASAGSYGYTF,TGTGCCAGCGCGGGCAGCTATGGCTACACCTTC
.,TRBV9,TRBD2,TRBJ2-7,CASSVDSGVLDEQYF,TGTGCCAGCAGCGTAGATAGCGGGGTCCTCGACGAGCAGTACTTC
.,TRBV4-1,.,TRBJ1-6,CASSQVPPGSYNSPLHF,TGCGCCAGCAGCCAAGTTCCCCCCGGGTCCTATAATTCACCCCTCCACTTT
.,TRBV5-1,.,TRBJ1-1,CASSPEPLFVQAFF,TGCGCCAGCAGCCCCGAGCCCCTCTTCGTTCAAGCTTTCTTT
few,TRBV14,.,TRBJ1-1,CASSPQTLGGTEAFF,TGTGCCAGCAGCCCGCAGACCCTCGGCGGCACTGAAGCTTTCTTT
.,TRBV5-1,.,TRBJ1-5,CASSLAGRGGEPQHF,TGCGCCAGCAGCTTGGCCGGCCGAGGAGGTGAGCCCCAGCATTTT